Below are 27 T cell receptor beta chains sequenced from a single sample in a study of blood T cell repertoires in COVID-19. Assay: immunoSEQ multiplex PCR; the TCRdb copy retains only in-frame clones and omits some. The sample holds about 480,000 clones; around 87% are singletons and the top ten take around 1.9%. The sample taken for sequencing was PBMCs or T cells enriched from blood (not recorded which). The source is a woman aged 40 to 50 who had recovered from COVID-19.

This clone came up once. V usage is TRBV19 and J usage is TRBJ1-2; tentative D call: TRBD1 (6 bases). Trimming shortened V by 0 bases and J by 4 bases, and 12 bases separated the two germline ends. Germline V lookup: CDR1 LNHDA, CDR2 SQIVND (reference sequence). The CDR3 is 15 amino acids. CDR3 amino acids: CASSIDKGVGYGYTF. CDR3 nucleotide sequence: TGTGCCAGTAGTATAGATAAGGGGGTCGGCTATGGCTACACCTTC.

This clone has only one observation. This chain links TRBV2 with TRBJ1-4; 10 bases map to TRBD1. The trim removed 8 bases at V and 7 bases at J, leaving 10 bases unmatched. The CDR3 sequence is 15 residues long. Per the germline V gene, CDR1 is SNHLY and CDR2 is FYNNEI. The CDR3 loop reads CASGLTTGGFEKLFF. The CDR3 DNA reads TGTGCCAGCGGCCTGACGACAGGGGGCTTTGAAAAACTGTTTTTT.

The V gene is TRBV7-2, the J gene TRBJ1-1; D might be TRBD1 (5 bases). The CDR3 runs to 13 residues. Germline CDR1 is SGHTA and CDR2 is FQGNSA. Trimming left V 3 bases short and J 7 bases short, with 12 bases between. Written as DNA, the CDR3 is TGTGCCAGCAGCTTCAATAGGGGTCTTGAAGCTTTCTTT. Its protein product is CASSFNRGLEAFF.

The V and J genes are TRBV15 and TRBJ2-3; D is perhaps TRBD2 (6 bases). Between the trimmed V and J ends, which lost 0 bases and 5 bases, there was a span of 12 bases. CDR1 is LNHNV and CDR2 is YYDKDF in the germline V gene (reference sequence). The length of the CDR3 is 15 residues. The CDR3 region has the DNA TGTGCCACCAGCAGAGACCCTGCCGGGGGAGATACGCAGTATTTT. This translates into CATSRDPAGGDTQYF. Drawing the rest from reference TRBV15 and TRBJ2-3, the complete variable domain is DAMVIQNPRYQVTQFGKPVTLSCSQTLNHNVMYWYQQKSSQAPKLLFHYYDKDFNNEADTPDNFQSRRPNTSFCFLDIRSPGLGDTAMYLCATSRDPAGGDTQYFGPGTRLTVL.

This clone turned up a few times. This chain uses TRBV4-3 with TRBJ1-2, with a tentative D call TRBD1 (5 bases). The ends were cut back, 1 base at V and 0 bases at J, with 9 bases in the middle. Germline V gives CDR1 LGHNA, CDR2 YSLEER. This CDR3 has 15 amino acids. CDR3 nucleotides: TGCGCCAGCAGCCAAGGACAGAGTTCTAACTATGGCTACACCTTC. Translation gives CASSQGQSSNYGYTF.

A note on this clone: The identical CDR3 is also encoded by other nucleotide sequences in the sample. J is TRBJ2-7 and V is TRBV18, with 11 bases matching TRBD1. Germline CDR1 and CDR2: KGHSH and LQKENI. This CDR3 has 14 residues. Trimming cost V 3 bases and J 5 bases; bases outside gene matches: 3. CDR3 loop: CASSPRTGGDEQYF. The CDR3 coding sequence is TGTGCCAGCTCACCCCGGACAGGGGGCGACGAGCAGTACTTC.

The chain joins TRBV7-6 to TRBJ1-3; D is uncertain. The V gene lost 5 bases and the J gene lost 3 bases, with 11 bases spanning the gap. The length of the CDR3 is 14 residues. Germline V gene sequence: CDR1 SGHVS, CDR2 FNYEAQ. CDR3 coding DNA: TGTGCCAGCAGCCTACAGTTTCGTGGAAACACCATATATTTT. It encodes CASSLQFRGNTIYF.

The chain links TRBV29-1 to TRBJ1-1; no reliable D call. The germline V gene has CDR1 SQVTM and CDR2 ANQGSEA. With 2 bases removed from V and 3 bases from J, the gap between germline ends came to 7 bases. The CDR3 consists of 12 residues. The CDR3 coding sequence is TGCAGCGTTGAAAGACGGGACACTGAAGCTTTCTTT. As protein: CSVERRDTEAFF.

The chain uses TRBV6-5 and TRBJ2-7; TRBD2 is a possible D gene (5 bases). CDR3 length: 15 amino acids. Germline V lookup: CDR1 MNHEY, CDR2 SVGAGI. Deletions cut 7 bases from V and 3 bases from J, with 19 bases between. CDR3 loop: CASTQQASSFYEQYF. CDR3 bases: TGTGCCAGCACCCAACAAGCTAGCAGTTTCTACGAGCAGTACTTC.

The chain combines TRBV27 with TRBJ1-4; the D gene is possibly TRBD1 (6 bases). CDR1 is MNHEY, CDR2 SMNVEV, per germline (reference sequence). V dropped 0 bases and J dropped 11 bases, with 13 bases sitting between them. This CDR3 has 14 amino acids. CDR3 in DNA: TGTGCCAGCAGTTTATCTACAGGGTTAGGGAAACTGTTTTTT. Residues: CASSLSTGLGKLFF.

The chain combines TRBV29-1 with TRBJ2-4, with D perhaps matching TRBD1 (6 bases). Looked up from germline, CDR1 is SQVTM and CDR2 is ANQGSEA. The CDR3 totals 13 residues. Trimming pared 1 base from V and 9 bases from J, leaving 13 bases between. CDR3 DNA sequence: TGCAGCGTTGAAGCCGTGGGGGCAGGCATTCAGTACTTC. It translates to CSVEAVGAGIQYF.

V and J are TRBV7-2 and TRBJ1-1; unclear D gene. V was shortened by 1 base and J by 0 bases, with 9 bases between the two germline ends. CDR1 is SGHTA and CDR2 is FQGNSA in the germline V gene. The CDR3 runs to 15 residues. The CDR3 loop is CASSLVGNLNTEAFF. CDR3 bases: TGTGCCAGCAGCTTAGTCGGGAATTTGAACACTGAAGCTTTCTTT.

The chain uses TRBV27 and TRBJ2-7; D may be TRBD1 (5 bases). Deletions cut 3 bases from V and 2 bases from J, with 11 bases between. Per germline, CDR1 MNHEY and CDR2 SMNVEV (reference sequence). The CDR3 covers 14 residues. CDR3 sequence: CASSLLTGAYEQYF. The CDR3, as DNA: TGTGCCAGCAGTTTGTTAACAGGCGCCTACGAGCAGTACTTC.

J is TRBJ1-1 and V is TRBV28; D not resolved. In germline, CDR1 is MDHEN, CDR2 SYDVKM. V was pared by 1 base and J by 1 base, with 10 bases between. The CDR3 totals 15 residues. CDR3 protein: CASSLSGHQNTEAFF. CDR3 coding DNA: TGTGCCAGCAGTTTATCGGGTCACCAGAACACTGAAGCTTTCTTT.

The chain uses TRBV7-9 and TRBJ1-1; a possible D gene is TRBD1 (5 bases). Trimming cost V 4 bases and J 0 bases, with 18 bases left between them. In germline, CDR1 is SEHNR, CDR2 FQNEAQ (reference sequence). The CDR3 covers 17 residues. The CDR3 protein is CASSSGRESGMNTEAFF. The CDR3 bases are TGTGCCAGCAGCTCAGGGAGGGAAAGTGGTATGAACACTGAAGCTTTCTTT.

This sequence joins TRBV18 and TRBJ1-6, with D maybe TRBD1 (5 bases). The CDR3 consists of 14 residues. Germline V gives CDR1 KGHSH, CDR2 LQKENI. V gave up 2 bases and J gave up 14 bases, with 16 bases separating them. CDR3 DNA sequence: TGTGCCAGCTCACCAACCTCGACAGAACGGTCCCTCCACTTT. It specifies CASSPTSTERSLHF.

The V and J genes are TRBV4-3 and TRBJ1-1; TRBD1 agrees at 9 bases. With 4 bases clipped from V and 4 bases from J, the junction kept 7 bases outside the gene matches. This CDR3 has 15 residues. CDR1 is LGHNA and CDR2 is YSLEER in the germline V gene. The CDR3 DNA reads TGCGCCAGCAGCCGAGATACAGGGGGCGCCACTGAAGCTTTCTTT. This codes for CASSRDTGGATEAFF.

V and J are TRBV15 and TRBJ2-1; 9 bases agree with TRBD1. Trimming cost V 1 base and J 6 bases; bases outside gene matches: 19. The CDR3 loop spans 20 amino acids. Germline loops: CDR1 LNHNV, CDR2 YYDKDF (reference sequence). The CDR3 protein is CATSRGPGQGGLLGFNEQFF. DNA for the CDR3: TGTGCCACCAGCAGAGGACCGGGACAGGGTGGGTTGTTGGGATTCAATGAGCAGTTCTTC.

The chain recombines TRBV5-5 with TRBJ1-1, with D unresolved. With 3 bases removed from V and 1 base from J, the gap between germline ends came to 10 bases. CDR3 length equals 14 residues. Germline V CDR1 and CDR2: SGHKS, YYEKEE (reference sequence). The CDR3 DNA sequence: TGTGCCAGCAGCTACCTTACACAGAACACTGAAGCTTTCTTT. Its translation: CASSYLTQNTEAFF.

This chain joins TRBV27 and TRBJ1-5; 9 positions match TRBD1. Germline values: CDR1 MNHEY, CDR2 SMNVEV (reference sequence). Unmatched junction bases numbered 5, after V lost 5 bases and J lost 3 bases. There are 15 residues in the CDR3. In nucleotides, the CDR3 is TGTGCCAGCAGTCCGTGGACAGGGGCCAATCAGCCCCAGCATTTT. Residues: CASSPWTGANQPQHF.

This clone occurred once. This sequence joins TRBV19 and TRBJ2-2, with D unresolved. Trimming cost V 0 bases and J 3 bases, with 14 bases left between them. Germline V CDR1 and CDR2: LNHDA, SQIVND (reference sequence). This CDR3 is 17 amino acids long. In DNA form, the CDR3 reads TGTGCCAGTAGTATAGATGAAAGTGGCCGATACACCGGGGAGCTGTTTTTT. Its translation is CASSIDESGRYTGELFF.

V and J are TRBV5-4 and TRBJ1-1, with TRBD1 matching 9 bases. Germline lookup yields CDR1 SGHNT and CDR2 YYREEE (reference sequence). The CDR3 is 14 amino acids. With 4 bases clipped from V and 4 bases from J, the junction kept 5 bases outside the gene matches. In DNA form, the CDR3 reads TGTGCCAGCAGCATAGGACAGGGGATCACTGAAGCTTTCTTT. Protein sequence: CASSIGQGITEAFF.

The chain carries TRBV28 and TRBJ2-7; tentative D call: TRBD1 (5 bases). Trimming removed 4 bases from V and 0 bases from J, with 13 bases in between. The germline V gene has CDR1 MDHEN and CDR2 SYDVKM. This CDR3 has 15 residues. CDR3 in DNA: TGTGCCAGCAGTTCGTACGACAGATACTCCTACGAGCAGTACTTC. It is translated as CASSSYDRYSYEQYF.

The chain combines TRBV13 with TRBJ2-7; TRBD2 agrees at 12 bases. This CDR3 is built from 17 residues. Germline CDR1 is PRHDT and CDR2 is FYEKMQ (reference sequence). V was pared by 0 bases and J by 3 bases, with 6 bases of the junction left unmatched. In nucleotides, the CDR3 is TGTGCCAGCAGCTTAGGCCCCTCTAGCGGGGGGGACTACGAGCAGTACTTC. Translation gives CASSLGPSSGGDYEQYF. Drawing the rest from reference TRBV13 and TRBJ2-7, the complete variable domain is AAGVIQSPRHLIKEKRETATLKCYPIPRHDTVYWYQQGPGQDPQFLISFYEKMQSDKGSIPDRFSAQQFSDYHSELNMSSLELGDSALYFCASSLGPSSGGDYEQYFGPGTRLTVT.

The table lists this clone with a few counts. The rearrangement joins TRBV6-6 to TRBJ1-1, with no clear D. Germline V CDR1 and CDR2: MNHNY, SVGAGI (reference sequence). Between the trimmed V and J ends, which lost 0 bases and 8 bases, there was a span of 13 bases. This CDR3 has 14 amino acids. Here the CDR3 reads CASSYSGDQTEAFF. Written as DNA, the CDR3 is TGTGCCAGCAGTTACTCCGGAGATCAGACCGAAGCTTTCTTT.

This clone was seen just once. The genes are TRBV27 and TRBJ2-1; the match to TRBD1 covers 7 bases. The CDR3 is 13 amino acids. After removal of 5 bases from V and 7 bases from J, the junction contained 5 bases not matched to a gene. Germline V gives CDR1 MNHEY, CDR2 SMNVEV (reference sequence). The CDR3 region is CASSKQGINEQFF. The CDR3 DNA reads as TGTGCCAGCAGTAAACAGGGGATTAATGAGCAGTTCTTC.

The CDR3 DNA is TGTGCCAGTAGTACCGTAGGACAGACAAATCAGCCCCAGCATTTT. Translated, it gives CASSTVGQTNQPQHF. V usage is TRBV19 and J usage is TRBJ1-5; D perhaps matches TRBD1 (6 bases). Between the trimmed V and J ends, which lost 4 bases and 4 bases, there was a span of 14 bases. The CDR3 is 15 residues long. Germline V lookup: CDR1 LNHDA, CDR2 SQIVND (reference sequence). Supplemented by reference TRBV19 and TRBJ1-5, the full variable domain reads DGGITQSPKYLFRKEGQNVTLSCEQNLNHDAMYWYRQDPGQGLRLIYYSQIVNDFQKGDIAEGYSVSREKKESFPLTVTSAQKNPTAFYLCASSTVGQTNQPQHFGDGTRLSIL.